This T cell receptor (beta chain) was obtained from a study of T cell responses to AZD1222 COVID-19 vaccine. Study-level findings and limits: Spike-wide coverage was observed for vaccine-associated CD4 TCRs, with dominant responses at 160-218 and 743-854. Only a handful of AZD1222 recipients tested seropositive at baseline. There were mostly white British donors and more females than males, and clonal diversity was possibly underestimated.

Germline V gene sequence: CDR1 ENHRY, CDR2 SYGVKD. Trimming took 9 bases from V and 5 from J, leaving 28 bases between them. The CDR3 sequence is 17 residues long. Regarding this clone: Its target is not known.

Some clones are missing from TCRdb's copy, which holds only in-frame ones; the method was immunoSEQ multiplex PCR. The sample records 120,000 or so clones, approximately 80% being singletons. Analysis merged second doses at about 4 or about 12 weeks. The chain is built from TRBV10-3 and TRBJ1-2; the D gene is possibly TRBD1 (6 bases). The TCR originated in an adult who received the AZD1222 COVID-19 vaccine. Sequencing used peripheral blood, obtained 28 days after the second AZD1222 dose. This CDR3 reads CAITPNQQGSLLYGYTF. CDR3 bases: TGTGCCATTACCCCTAATCAACAGGGATCCTTATTATATGGCTACACCTTC.